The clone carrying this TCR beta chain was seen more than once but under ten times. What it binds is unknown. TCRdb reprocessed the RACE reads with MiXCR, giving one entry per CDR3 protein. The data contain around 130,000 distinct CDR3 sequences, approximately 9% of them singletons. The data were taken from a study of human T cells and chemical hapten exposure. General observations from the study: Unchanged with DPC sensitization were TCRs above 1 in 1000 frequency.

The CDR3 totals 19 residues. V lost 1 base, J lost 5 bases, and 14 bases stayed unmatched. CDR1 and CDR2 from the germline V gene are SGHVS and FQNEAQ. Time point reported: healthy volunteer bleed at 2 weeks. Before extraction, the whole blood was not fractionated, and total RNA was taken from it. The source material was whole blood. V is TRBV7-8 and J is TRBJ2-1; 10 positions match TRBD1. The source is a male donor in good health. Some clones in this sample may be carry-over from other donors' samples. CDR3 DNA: TGTGCCAGCAGCTTAGTCTTTCCGACCGGGACAGGGGCCGACAATGAGCAGTTCTTC. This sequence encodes CASSLVFPTGTGADNEQFF. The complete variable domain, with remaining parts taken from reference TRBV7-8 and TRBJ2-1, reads GAGVSQSPRYKVAKRGQDVALRCDPISGHVSLFWYQQALGQGPEFLTYFQNEAQLDKSGLPSDRFFAERPEGSVSTLKIQRTQQEDSAVYLCASSLVFPTGTGADNEQFFGPGTRLTVL.